A single sample gave rise to the 18 T cell receptor beta chains below, sequenced in a study of T cell responses to AZD1222 COVID-19 vaccine. Produced via immunoSEQ multiplex PCR; TCRdb's table is partial and in-frame only. The sample shows around 150,000 clones, about nine tenths of them seen only once. The starting material was peripheral blood, obtained on day 0 of MenACWY control vaccination. These receptors originate from an adult in good health.

The J gene is TRBJ2-2, the V gene TRBV9; maybe TRBD2 (5 bases). Germline-derived CDR1 and CDR2 are SGDLS and YYNGEE. V lost 4 bases and J lost 6, with 19 bases in between. The CDR3 is made up of 16 amino acids. Here the CDR3 reads CASSLEGGVEAGELFF. The CDR3 DNA reads as TGTGCCAGCAGCCTTGAAGGAGGCGTAGAGGCCGGGGAGCTGTTTTTT.

The chain joins TRBV9 to TRBJ1-4; TRBD1 aligns across 8 bases. CDR1 and CDR2 from the germline V gene are SGDLS and YYNGEE. J gave up 7 bases and V 3 bases, and 5 bases lay outside the gene matches. The CDR3 is 14 amino acids. The CDR3 region is CASSEGQVAEKLFF. CDR3 in DNA: TGTGCCAGCAGCGAGGGACAGGTGGCTGAAAAACTGTTTTTT.

CDR3 region: CASTPDADQPQHF. The CDR3 bases are TGTGCCAGTACCCCGGACGCTGATCAGCCCCAGCATTTT. The chain carries TRBV19 and TRBJ1-5; no firm D call. With 7 bases removed from V and 5 bases from J, the gap between germline ends came to 12 bases. Germline assignment: CDR1 LNHDA and CDR2 SQIVND (reference sequence). The CDR3 sequence is 13 residues long.

The chain carries TRBV28 and TRBJ2-7; TRBD1 or TRBD2 may be the D gene (5 bases each). V was pared by 5 bases and J by 3 bases, with 14 bases between. The germline V gene encodes CDR1 MDHEN and CDR2 SYDVKM. This CDR3 is 14 amino acids long. CDR3 sequence: CASSARDGLYEQYF. The CDR3 nucleotides read TGTGCCAGCAGTGCCCGGGACGGACTCTACGAGCAGTACTTC.

The rearrangement links TRBV9 to TRBJ1-1, with D perhaps TRBD1 (6 bases). The CDR3 spans 13 residues. With 2 bases removed from V and 3 bases from J, the gap between germline ends came to 8 bases. In germline, CDR1 is SGDLS, CDR2 YYNGEE. DNA of the CDR3: TGTGCCAGCAGCGTCAACAGGGACACTGAAGCTTTCTTT. Translating it yields CASSVNRDTEAFF.

The chain couples TRBV7-2 to TRBJ2-2; 9 bases are a match to TRBD2. The CDR3 extends over 16 amino acids. Germline V CDR1 and CDR2: SGHTA, FQGNSA. V gave up 1 base and J gave up 6 bases; unmatched junction bases: 6. CDR3 sequence reads: CASSLGSSGKAGELFF. The CDR3 DNA reads as TGTGCCAGCAGCTTAGGGTCTAGCGGGAAAGCCGGGGAGCTGTTTTTT. Complete variable domain (other parts from reference TRBV7-2 and TRBJ2-2): GAGVSQSPSNKVTEKGKDVELRCDPISGHTALYWYRQSLGQGLEFLIYFQGNSAPDKSGLPSDRFSAERTGGSVSTLTIQRTQQEDSAVYLCASSLGSSGKAGELFFGEGSRLTVL.

CDR3 in amino acids: CASSLTGTDEQFF. CDR3 coding DNA: TGTGCCAGCAGCTTGACGGGGACGGATGAGCAGTTCTTC. The J gene is TRBJ2-1, the V gene TRBV5-5, with D perhaps matching TRBD1 or TRBD2 (5 bases each). V was clipped by 1 base and J by 8 bases, with 10 bases between them. The germline gives CDR1 SGHKS, CDR2 YYEKEE (reference sequence). The CDR3 consists of 13 residues.

The CDR3 reads CASSLDRLSTDTQYF. CDR3 in DNA: TGTGCCAGCAGCCTGGACAGGTTGAGCACAGATACGCAGTATTTT. V usage is TRBV7-2 and J usage is TRBJ2-3; 7 bases line up with TRBD1. The V gene end was trimmed by 5 bases and the J gene end by 0 bases; junction bases not matched to a gene: 5. The CDR3 spans 15 residues. Germline CDR1 SGHTA, CDR2 FQGNSA.

In its sample, this clone was seen once. The genes are TRBV7-9 and TRBJ1-2; 9 bases agree with TRBD1. CDR3 length: 13 amino acids. V lost 5 bases, J lost 7 bases, and 5 bases stayed unmatched. Germline lookup yields CDR1 SEHNR and CDR2 FQNEAQ (reference sequence). CDR3 sequence reads: CASSGTGGLGYTF. DNA of the CDR3: TGTGCCAGCAGCGGAACAGGGGGCCTTGGCTACACCTTC.

This clone showed up just once. CDR3 in amino acids: CASSPQTGEGTEAFF. In DNA, the CDR3 is TGTGCCAGCAGCCCCCAGACAGGGGAGGGCACTGAAGCTTTCTTT. The chain combines TRBV7-3 with TRBJ1-1; TRBD1 aligns across 8 bases. Germline V gene lookup returns CDR1 SGHTA and CDR2 FQGTGA. V gave up 5 bases and J gave up 4 bases; unmatched junction bases: 9. There are 15 residues in the CDR3.

This chain joins TRBV7-2 and TRBJ2-6, with no clear D. V shed 1 base and J shed 4 bases, with 8 bases lying between them. The CDR3 has 15 amino acids. The germline V gene has CDR1 SGHTA and CDR2 FQGNSA. The CDR3 here is CASSLVSSGANVLTF. For the CDR3, the DNA is TGTGCCAGCAGCTTAGTGAGCTCCGGGGCCAACGTCCTGACTTTC.

The chain joins TRBV5-1 to TRBJ1-4; D gene uncertain. V shed 4 bases and J shed 0 bases, with 10 bases lying between them. Looked up from germline, CDR1 is SGHRS and CDR2 is YFSETQ. There are 15 residues in the CDR3. The CDR3 coding sequence is TGCGCCAGCAGCCGTATACTAGCAACTAATGAAAAACTGTTTTTT. Amino acids: CASSRILATNEKLFF.

The V call is TRBV11-3, the J call TRBJ1-2; 10 nucleotides agree with TRBD1. This CDR3 has 14 residues. Germline values: CDR1 SGHNT, CDR2 YENEEA. V was clipped by 5 bases and J by 6 bases; unmatched bases: 6. This CDR3 is CASSPGTGEDGYTF. CDR3 sequence (DNA): TGTGCCAGCAGCCCCGGGACAGGGGAGGATGGCTACACCTTC.

J is TRBJ1-5 and V is TRBV7-9; D unclear. V was clipped by 5 bases and J by 7 bases, with 9 bases between them. Germline-derived CDR1 and CDR2 are SEHNR and FQNEAQ (reference sequence). The CDR3 extends over 12 amino acids. As DNA, the CDR3 is TGTGCCAGCAGCCAATCGGGGCAGCCCCAGCATTTT. Translation gives CASSQSGQPQHF.

This clone has only one observation. The chain links TRBV20-1 to TRBJ2-3; TRBD2 matches at 8 bases. This CDR3 is 14 amino acids long. Trimming removed 3 bases from V and 6 bases from J; junction bases left unmatched: 8. Germline CDR1 and CDR2: DFQATT and SNEGSKA (reference sequence). The CDR3 reads CSASLGRASDTQYF. DNA of the CDR3: TGCAGTGCTAGTCTCGGGAGGGCCTCTGATACGCAGTATTTT.

The chain recombines TRBV24-1 with TRBJ1-2; no definite D call. CDR1 is KGHDR, CDR2 SFDVKD, per germline. The ends were cut back, 0 bases at V and 6 bases at J, with 10 bases in the middle. The CDR3 is made up of 14 amino acids. The CDR3 coding sequence is TGTGCCACCAGTGATTTGAGCGGCGTCAATGGCTACACCTTC. It codes for CATSDLSGVNGYTF.

The genes are TRBV5-1 and TRBJ1-2; 8 nucleotides align to TRBD1. The CDR3 loop spans 14 amino acids. V shed 4 bases, J shed 6 bases, and the junction held 8 bases outside the gene matches. Germline CDR1 reads SGHRS; CDR2 reads YFSETQ. CDR3 bases: TGCGCCAGCAGCCCTGCGGGACAGGTAGATGGCTACACCTTC. Amino acid sequence: CASSPAGQVDGYTF.

This chain uses TRBV5-1 with TRBJ1-2; possible D gene TRBD1, 6 bases. Germline V gene sequence: CDR1 SGHRS, CDR2 YFSETQ. The CDR3 has 13 amino acids. Trimming pared 2 bases from V and 6 bases from J, leaving 11 bases between. CDR3 nucleotides: TGCGCCAGCAGCTTTCCTCAGGGGAATGGCTACACCTTC. Protein: CASSFPQGNGYTF.